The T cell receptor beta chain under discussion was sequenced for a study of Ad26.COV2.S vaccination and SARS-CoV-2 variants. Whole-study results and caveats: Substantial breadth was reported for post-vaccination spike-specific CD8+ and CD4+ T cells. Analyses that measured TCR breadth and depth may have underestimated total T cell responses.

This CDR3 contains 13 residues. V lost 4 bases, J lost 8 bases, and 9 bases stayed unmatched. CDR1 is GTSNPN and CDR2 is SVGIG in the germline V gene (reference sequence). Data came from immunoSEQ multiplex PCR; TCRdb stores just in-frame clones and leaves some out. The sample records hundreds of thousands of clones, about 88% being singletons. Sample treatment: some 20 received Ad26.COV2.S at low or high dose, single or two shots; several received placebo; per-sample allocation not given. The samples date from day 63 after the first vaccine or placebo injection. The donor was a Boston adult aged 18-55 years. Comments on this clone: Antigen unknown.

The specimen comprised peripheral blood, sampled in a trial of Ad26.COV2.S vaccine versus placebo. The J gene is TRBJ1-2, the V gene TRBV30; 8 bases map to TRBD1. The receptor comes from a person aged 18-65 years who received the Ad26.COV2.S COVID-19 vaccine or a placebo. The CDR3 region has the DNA TGTGCCTGGAACCGGGACAGGTCTATGGGCTACACCTTC. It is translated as CAWNRDRSMGYTF.